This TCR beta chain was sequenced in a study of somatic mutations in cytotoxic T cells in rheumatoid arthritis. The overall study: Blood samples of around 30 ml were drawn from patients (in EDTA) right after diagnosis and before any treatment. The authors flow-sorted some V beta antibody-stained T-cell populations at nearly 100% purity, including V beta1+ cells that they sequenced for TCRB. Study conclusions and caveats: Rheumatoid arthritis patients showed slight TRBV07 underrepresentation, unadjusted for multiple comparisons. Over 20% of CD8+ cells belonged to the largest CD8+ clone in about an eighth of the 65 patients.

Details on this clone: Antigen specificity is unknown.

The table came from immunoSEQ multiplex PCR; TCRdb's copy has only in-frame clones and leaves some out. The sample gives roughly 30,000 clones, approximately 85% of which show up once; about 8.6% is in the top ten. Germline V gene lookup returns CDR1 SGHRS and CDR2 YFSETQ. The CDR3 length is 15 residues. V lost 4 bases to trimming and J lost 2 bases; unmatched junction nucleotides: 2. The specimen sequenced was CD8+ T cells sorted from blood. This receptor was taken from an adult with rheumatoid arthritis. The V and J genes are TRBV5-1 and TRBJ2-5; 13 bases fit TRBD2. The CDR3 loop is CASSRTSGGQETQYF. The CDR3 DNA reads TGCGCCAGCAGCCGGACTAGCGGGGGACAAGAGACCCAGTACTTC.